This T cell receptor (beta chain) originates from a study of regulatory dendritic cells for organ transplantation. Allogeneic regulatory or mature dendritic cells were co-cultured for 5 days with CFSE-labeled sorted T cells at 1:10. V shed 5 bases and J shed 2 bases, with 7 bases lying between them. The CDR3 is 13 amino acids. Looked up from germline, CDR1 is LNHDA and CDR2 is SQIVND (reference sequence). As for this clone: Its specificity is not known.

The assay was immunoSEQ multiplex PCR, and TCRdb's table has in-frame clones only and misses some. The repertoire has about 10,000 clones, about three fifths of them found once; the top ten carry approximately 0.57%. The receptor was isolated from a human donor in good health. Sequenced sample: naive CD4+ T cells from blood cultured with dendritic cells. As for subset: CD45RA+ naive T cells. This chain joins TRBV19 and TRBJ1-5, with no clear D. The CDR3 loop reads CASSETRNQPQHF. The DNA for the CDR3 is TGTGCCAGTAGTGAGACACGCAATCAGCCCCAGCATTTT.